The rows below give T cell receptor beta chains drawn from one sample of a study of response to subunit inactivated influenza vaccine. TCRdb reanalysed the RT-PCR reads using MiXCR and keeps one entry per CDR3 protein. In the table there are hundreds of thousands of distinct CDR3 sequences, 11% to 15% of which are singletons. The sample in question was PBMCs from blood, obtained less than 15 days before vaccination. The receptors shown here come from a man aged 50 to 59 who received an inactivated influenza vaccine. Each CDR3 is given with its conserved first and last residue. The D gene is left open where the match is weak. Some rows have no size entry. The others give once, few or many, or a class for an expanded clone.

v_gene: TRBV12-3/TRBV12-4; j_gene: TRBJ2-6; abundance: .; d_gene: TRBD2; CDR3aa: CASITSGGKSSGANVLTF; CDR3nt: TGTGCCAGCATAACCAGCGGGGGAAAAAGCTCTGGGGCCAACGTCCTGACTTTC
v_gene: TRBV3-1; j_gene: TRBJ2-7; abundance: .; d_gene: TRBD2; CDR3aa: CASSHTSGTYEQYF; CDR3nt: TGTGCCAGCAGCCATACTAGCGGGACCTACGAGCAGTACTTC
v_gene: TRBV15; j_gene: TRBJ2-5; abundance: .; d_gene: TRBD1; CDR3aa: CATARGQVQETQYF; CDR3nt: TGTGCCACCGCTAGGGGACAGGTACAAGAGACCCAGTACTTC
v_gene: TRBV20-1; j_gene: TRBJ2-3; abundance: few; d_gene: TRBD2; CDR3aa: CSARAASGVRTDTQYF; CDR3nt: TGCAGTGCTAGAGCAGCCAGCGGGGTCAGAACAGATACGCAGTATTTT
v_gene: TRBV12-3/TRBV12-4; j_gene: TRBJ2-1; abundance: .; d_gene: TRBD1; CDR3aa: CASSITGTGGSEQFF; CDR3nt: TGTGCCAGCAGTATTACCGGGACAGGGGGGAGTGAGCAGTTCTTC
v_gene: TRBV15; j_gene: TRBJ2-1; abundance: few; d_gene: .; CDR3aa: CATSSPKAGFSYNEQFF; CDR3nt: TGTGCCACCAGCAGTCCGAAGGCTGGTTTCTCCTACAATGAGCAGTTCTTC
v_gene: TRBV6-2/TRBV6-3; j_gene: TRBJ2-1; abundance: few; d_gene: TRBD1; CDR3aa: CASMDRVTYNEQFF; CDR3nt: TGTGCCAGCATGGACAGGGTGACCTACAATGAGCAGTTCTTC
v_gene: TRBV27; j_gene: TRBJ2-3; abundance: .; d_gene: .; CDR3aa: CASSFVYSSTDTQYF; CDR3nt: TGTGCCAGCAGTTTCGTCTACTCGAGCACAGATACGCAGTATTTT
v_gene: TRBV5-4; j_gene: TRBJ2-4; abundance: few; d_gene: TRBD1; CDR3aa: CASSLAQGVQLLAKNIQYF; CDR3nt: TGTGCCAGCAGCTTGGCTCAGGGGGTACAACTTCTAGCCAAAAACATTCAGTACTTC
v_gene: TRBV13; j_gene: TRBJ2-7; abundance: few; d_gene: TRBD2; CDR3aa: CASSQPSGREGYEQYF; CDR3nt: TGTGCCAGCAGCCAGCCAAGCGGGAGGGAGGGCTACGAGCAGTACTTC
v_gene: TRBV28; j_gene: TRBJ2-7; abundance: few; d_gene: .; CDR3aa: CAVGQEVYEQYF; CDR3nt: TGTGCCGTAGGACAAGAGGTCTACGAGCAGTACTTC
v_gene: TRBV7-2; j_gene: TRBJ2-2; abundance: .; d_gene: TRBD1; CDR3aa: CATDRQGTSTGELFF; CDR3nt: TGTGCCACCGACCGACAGGGGACGAGCACCGGGGAGCTGTTTTTT
v_gene: TRBV3-1; j_gene: TRBJ2-7; abundance: .; d_gene: TRBD2; CDR3aa: CASSQGLAGVSYEQYF; CDR3nt: TGTGCCAGCAGCCAAGGACTAGCGGGAGTTTCCTACGAGCAGTACTTC
v_gene: TRBV7-2; j_gene: TRBJ2-7; abundance: many; d_gene: TRBD1; CDR3aa: CASSSKTGLKRAYEQYF; CDR3nt: TGTGCCAGCAGCTCTAAGACAGGGTTGAAGAGGGCCTACGAGCAGTACTTC
v_gene: TRBV27; j_gene: TRBJ2-5; abundance: .; d_gene: .; CDR3aa: CASSSSGAASWTQYF; CDR3nt: TGTGCCAGCTCGTCCTCGGGGGCGGCCAGTTGGACCCAGTACTTC
v_gene: TRBV6-2/TRBV6-3; j_gene: TRBJ2-1; abundance: .; d_gene: .; CDR3aa: CASGFGREQFF; CDR3nt: TGTGCCAGCGGCTTTGGGCGTGAGCAGTTCTTC
v_gene: TRBV29-1; j_gene: TRBJ2-5; abundance: few; d_gene: .; CDR3aa: CSVVRIVKETQYF; CDR3nt: TGCAGCGTTGTAAGGATAGTAAAAGAGACCCAGTACTTC
v_gene: TRBV4-2; j_gene: TRBJ2-7; abundance: .; d_gene: TRBD1; CDR3aa: CASSQDLQGGYEQYF; CDR3nt: TGTGCCAGCAGCCAAGATCTACAGGGGGGCTACGAGCAGTACTTC
v_gene: TRBV28; j_gene: TRBJ2-3; abundance: few; d_gene: TRBD2; CDR3aa: CASSGSGGAGTITDTQYF; CDR3nt: TGTGCCAGCAGTGGCTCGGGAGGTGCGGGGACCATCACAGATACGCAGTATTTT
v_gene: TRBV11-3; j_gene: TRBJ2-1; abundance: .; d_gene: .; CDR3aa: CASSLTGSGWNEQFF; CDR3nt: TGTGCCAGCAGCTTAACAGGGTCGGGTTGGAATGAGCAGTTCTTC
v_gene: TRBV6-5; j_gene: TRBJ2-7; abundance: few; d_gene: .; CDR3aa: CASSYSAGAGEQYF; CDR3nt: TGTGCCAGCAGTTATTCCGCCGGGGCGGGCGAGCAGTACTTC
v_gene: TRBV29-1; j_gene: TRBJ2-7; abundance: many; d_gene: .; CDR3aa: CSVGSSYEQYF; CDR3nt: TGCAGCGTTGGGAGCTCCTACGAGCAGTACTTC
v_gene: TRBV5-1; j_gene: TRBJ2-7; abundance: many; d_gene: .; CDR3aa: CASNFGAGRGYEQYF; CDR3nt: TGCGCCAGCAACTTTGGTGCAGGGCGGGGCTACGAGCAGTACTTC
v_gene: TRBV7-2; j_gene: TRBJ2-7; abundance: .; d_gene: .; CDR3aa: CASSPSQGHYEQYF; CDR3nt: TGTGCCAGCAGCCCCAGCCAAGGCCACTACGAGCAGTACTTC
v_gene: TRBV4-2; j_gene: TRBJ2-5; abundance: few; d_gene: TRBD2; CDR3aa: CASSPPGLAGEETQYF; CDR3nt: TGTGCCAGCAGCCCACCGGGACTAGCGGGGGAGGAGACCCAGTACTTC
v_gene: TRBV25-1; j_gene: TRBJ2-3; abundance: .; d_gene: .; CDR3aa: CASRTNRDTQYF; CDR3nt: TGTGCCAGCCGAACCAATAGAGATACGCAGTATTTT
v_gene: TRBV19; j_gene: TRBJ2-1; abundance: .; d_gene: TRBD2; CDR3aa: CASSAGLAGVGEQFF; CDR3nt: TGTGCCAGCAGTGCGGGACTAGCGGGGGTGGGTGAGCAGTTCTTC
v_gene: TRBV6-2/TRBV6-3; j_gene: TRBJ2-1; abundance: few; d_gene: TRBD2; CDR3aa: CASSYVAGGSYNEQFF; CDR3nt: TGTGCCAGCAGTTACGTAGCGGGCGGATCCTACAATGAGCAGTTCTTC
v_gene: TRBV7-2; j_gene: TRBJ2-5; abundance: .; d_gene: .; CDR3aa: CASSLVDSPSKETQYF; CDR3nt: TGTGCCAGCAGCTTAGTTGACTCGCCGAGCAAAGAGACCCAGTACTTC
v_gene: TRBV15; j_gene: TRBJ2-2; abundance: .; d_gene: .; CDR3aa: CATSWGAQNTGELFF; CDR3nt: TGTGCCACCTCTTGGGGGGCTCAGAACACCGGGGAGCTGTTTTTT
v_gene: TRBV6-5; j_gene: TRBJ2-5; abundance: .; d_gene: TRBD1; CDR3aa: CASSYQDRGYETQYF; CDR3nt: TGTGCCAGCAGTTACCAGGACAGGGGCTACGAGACCCAGTACTTC
v_gene: TRBV20-1; j_gene: TRBJ1-2; abundance: .; d_gene: TRBD1; CDR3aa: CSAQDRADGYTF; CDR3nt: TGCAGTGCTCAGGACAGGGCAGATGGCTACACCTTC
v_gene: TRBV4-1; j_gene: TRBJ2-3; abundance: .; d_gene: .; CDR3aa: CASSQVPGNDRDTQYF; CDR3nt: TGCGCCAGCAGCCAAGTTCCAGGGAATGACAGAGATACGCAGTATTTT
v_gene: TRBV27; j_gene: TRBJ2-2; abundance: .; d_gene: .; CDR3aa: CASKQDYRAGELFF; CDR3nt: TGTGCCAGCAAACAGGACTATAGGGCCGGGGAGCTGTTTTTT
v_gene: TRBV4-3; j_gene: TRBJ2-2; abundance: few; d_gene: TRBD2; CDR3aa: CASSQVTLAGGKTGELFF; CDR3nt: TGCGCCAGCAGCCAAGTGACGTTAGCGGGAGGGAAGACCGGGGAGCTGTTTTTT
v_gene: TRBV6-1; j_gene: TRBJ1-5; abundance: .; d_gene: .; CDR3aa: CASSPTALSNQPQHF; CDR3nt: TGTGCCAGCAGTCCGACAGCTCTTAGCAATCAGCCCCAGCATTTT
v_gene: TRBV5-1; j_gene: TRBJ2-5; abundance: many; d_gene: .; CDR3aa: CASSFGAIQETQYF; CDR3nt: TGCGCCAGCAGCTTCGGGGCAATCCAAGAGACCCAGTACTTC
v_gene: TRBV6-2/TRBV6-3; j_gene: TRBJ2-1; abundance: many; d_gene: .; CDR3aa: CASSYLGQKQGNEQFF; CDR3nt: TGTGCCAGCAGTTACCTAGGTCAGAAGCAAGGCAATGAGCAGTTCTTC
v_gene: TRBV20-1; j_gene: TRBJ2-7; abundance: few; d_gene: TRBD2; CDR3aa: CSVKSGGASYEQYF; CDR3nt: TGCAGTGTCAAGAGCGGGGGCGCCTCCTACGAGCAGTACTTC
v_gene: TRBV9; j_gene: TRBJ2-2; abundance: few; d_gene: TRBD2; CDR3aa: CASGTSGGSNTGELFF; CDR3nt: TGTGCCAGCGGGACTAGCGGGGGGTCGAACACCGGGGAGCTGTTTTTT
v_gene: TRBV2; j_gene: TRBJ2-7; abundance: .; d_gene: .; CDR3aa: CASSVEGHSYEQYF; CDR3nt: TGTGCCAGCAGTGTGGAGGGCCACTCCTACGAGCAGTACTTC
v_gene: TRBV28; j_gene: TRBJ2-7; abundance: .; d_gene: .; CDR3aa: CASSRRQAFSYEQYF; CDR3nt: TGTGCCAGCAGTCGAAGGCAGGCTTTCTCCTACGAGCAGTACTTC
v_gene: TRBV25-1; j_gene: TRBJ2-5; abundance: .; d_gene: .; CDR3aa: CASSDPSTQETQYF; CDR3nt: TGTGCCAGCAGTGATCCTAGCACACAAGAGACCCAGTACTTC
v_gene: TRBV29-1; j_gene: TRBJ1-2; abundance: .; d_gene: .; CDR3aa: CSVQTGNYGYTF; CDR3nt: TGCAGCGTTCAAACAGGGAACTATGGCTACACCTTC
v_gene: TRBV7-8; j_gene: TRBJ2-1; abundance: .; d_gene: TRBD2; CDR3aa: CASSQESGEILPEQFF; CDR3nt: TGTGCCAGCAGCCAAGAGAGCGGGGAGATACTGCCTGAGCAGTTCTTC
v_gene: TRBV7-9; j_gene: TRBJ1-2; abundance: few; d_gene: .; CDR3aa: CASSLAGPRDGYTF; CDR3nt: TGTGCCAGCAGCTTAGCGGGGCCAAGGGATGGCTACACCTTC
v_gene: TRBV5-8; j_gene: TRBJ2-1; abundance: .; d_gene: TRBD2; CDR3aa: CASSLDQTSGRAKFF; CDR3nt: TGTGCCAGCAGCTTGGACCAGACTAGCGGGAGGGCCAAGTTCTTC
v_gene: TRBV28; j_gene: TRBJ2-1; abundance: few; d_gene: TRBD1; CDR3aa: CASSSHRLRGGSPSSYNEQFF; CDR3nt: TGTGCCAGCAGCTCCCACCGTTTGAGAGGGGGCTCCCCGAGCTCCTACAATGAGCAGTTCTTC
v_gene: TRBV5-1; j_gene: TRBJ1-6; abundance: few; d_gene: .; CDR3aa: CASSSAGGQSPLHF; CDR3nt: TGCGCCAGCAGCTCGGCCGGGGGGCAGTCACCCCTCCACTTT
v_gene: TRBV10-3; j_gene: TRBJ2-1; abundance: few; d_gene: TRBD2; CDR3aa: CAITRGRGAALSGSYNEQFF; CDR3nt: TGTGCCATCACCAGAGGGCGGGGGGCTGCCTTATCCGGCTCCTACAATGAGCAGTTCTTC